One and the same sample provided the 4 T cell receptor beta chains below, sequenced in a study of blood T cell repertoires in COVID-19. Method: immunoSEQ multiplex PCR; TCRdb's copy keeps in-frame clones and lacks some. The table records about 270,000 clones, around 91% of them present only once. Sequencing was carried out using PBMCs or T cells enriched from blood (not recorded which). The receptors were sampled from a woman under 30 who had recovered from COVID-19.

The rearrangement joins TRBV11-2 to TRBJ2-2, with TRBD2 identical over 13 bases. The CDR3 is 15 residues long. Germline V gene lookup returns CDR1 SGHAT and CDR2 FQNNGV. V lost 2 bases to trimming and J lost 12 bases; unmatched junction nucleotides: 6. Here the CDR3 DNA reads TGTGCCAGCAGCTTACACCCGGGACTAGCGGGGAAGCTGTTTTTT. Translating gives CASSLHPGLAGKLFF.

The V call is TRBV7-9, the J call TRBJ1-3; D not resolved. The germline gives CDR1 SEHNR, CDR2 FQNEAQ (reference sequence). Trimming removed 5 bases from V and 0 bases from J, with 11 bases in between. The CDR3 extends over 15 amino acids. CDR3 amino acids: CASSPESGSGNTIYF. CDR3 in DNA: TGTGCCAGCAGCCCTGAGTCAGGCTCTGGAAACACCATATATTTT.

The J gene is TRBJ2-1, the V gene TRBV19, with D possibly being TRBD1 (6 bases). CDR1 LNHDA and CDR2 SQIVND come from the germline V gene (reference sequence). The V gene lost 4 bases and the J gene lost 4 bases, with 11 bases spanning the gap. The CDR3 loop spans 14 amino acids. Here the CDR3 reads CASSRQGIYNEQFF. The CDR3 DNA reads TGTGCCAGTAGTAGGCAGGGGATTTACAATGAGCAGTTCTTC.

The count of this clone is one. The chain links TRBV19 to TRBJ1-6, with 9 bases matching TRBD1. Germline-derived CDR1 and CDR2 are LNHDA and SQIVND (reference sequence). After removal of 4 bases from V and 6 bases from J, the junction contained 4 bases not matched to a gene. The CDR3 has 15 amino acids. Here the CDR3 reads CASSRQGGLNSPLHF. The CDR3 DNA is TGTGCCAGTAGTAGACAGGGGGGTCTTAATTCACCCCTCCACTTT.